A selection of T cell receptor beta chains follows, all from one sample in a study of blood T cell repertoires in COVID-19. TCRdb's table, derived via immunoSEQ multiplex PCR, lists solely in-frame clones and lacks some. This sample has some 250,000 clones, with about 86% found just once. The sequenced sample was peripheral blood. These TCRs come from a woman aged 30 to 39 who had recovered from COVID-19. Both conserved end residues are part of each CDR3. The order of the fields is D gene, V gene, J gene, clone size, CDR3 protein, CDR3 DNA. The D gene is left open where the match is weak. Not all rows give a size; the values are once, few, many and, for expanded clones, a class.

>-|TRBV21-1|TRBJ2-1|-
CAADSGGHSSYNEQFF
TGTGCCGCAGATAGCGGGGGGCACAGTTCCTACAATGAGCAGTTCTTC
>-|TRBV4-1|TRBJ1-5|-
CASSQGQGGNQPQHF
TGCGCCAGCAGCCAAGGCCAGGGTGGCAATCAGCCCCAGCATTTT
>-|TRBV6-5|TRBJ1-6|-
CASRPDSNSPLHF
TGTGCCAGCAGACCGGACAGTAATTCACCCCTCCACTTT
>TRBD2|TRBV25-1|TRBJ2-1|-
CASSELTSGGYNEQFF
TGTGCCAGCAGTGAATTGACTAGCGGGGGGTACAATGAGCAGTTCTTC
>-|TRBV10-3|TRBJ2-2|-
CAISESRSYTGELFF
TGTGCCATCAGTGAGTCGAGGTCCTACACCGGGGAGCTGTTTTTT
>-|TRBV29-1|TRBJ2-7|-
CSALLTYLYEQYF
TGCAGCGCGCTATTGACTTATCTCTACGAGCAGTACTTC
>-|TRBV15|TRBJ1-5|-
CATSRDLAVNQPQHF
TGTGCCACCAGCAGAGATCTGGCGGTGAATCAGCCCCAGCATTTT
>TRBD1|TRBV15|TRBJ2-3|-
CATSRVFNRGGTQYF
TGTGCCACCAGCAGAGTATTCAACAGGGGCGGTACGCAGTATTTT
>TRBD2|TRBV5-4|TRBJ2-3|-
CASSLTFQAGGYTDTQYF
TGTGCCAGCAGCCTGACGTTTCAGGCGGGGGGATACACAGATACGCAGTATTTT
>-|TRBV19|TRBJ2-5|once
CASSIGGQQETQYF
TGTGCCAGTAGTATAGGAGGGCAGCAAGAGACCCAGTACTTC
>TRBD1|TRBV5-6|TRBJ1-3|once
CASSSTRRRTGGGNTIYF
TGTGCCAGCAGCTCTACCCGTCGGAGGACAGGGGGCGGAAACACCATATATTTT
>TRBD2|TRBV7-3|TRBJ2-2|-
CASSFIAGGTGELFF
TGTGCCAGCAGCTTTATAGCGGGGGGCACCGGGGAGCTGTTTTTT
>TRBD2|TRBV5-4|TRBJ2-3|once
CASSFSGGATDTQYF
TGTGCCAGCAGCTTCAGCGGGGGGGCAACAGATACGCAGTATTTT
>TRBD1|TRBV5-6|TRBJ1-1|-
CASSSGQGTMNTEAFF
TGTGCCAGCAGCTCCGGACAGGGAACCATGAACACTGAAGCTTTCTTT
>TRBD1|TRBV5-1|TRBJ2-7|-
CASSGGTGSDEQYF
TGCGCCAGCAGCGGAGGGACAGGATCGGACGAGCAGTACTTC
>TRBD1|TRBV4-2|TRBJ1-2|few
CASSLTGTGGYGYTF
TGTGCCAGCAGCCTTACCGGGACAGGGGGATATGGCTACACCTTC
>-|TRBV19|TRBJ1-2|-
CATRQGSVRGYTF
TGTGCCACCCGGCAGGGGTCGGTGAGAGGCTACACCTTC
>TRBD1|TRBV18|TRBJ2-5|-
CASSSPGQGQETQYF
TGTGCCAGCTCATCACCGGGACAGGGACAAGAGACCCAGTACTTC
>TRBD2|TRBV19|TRBJ2-7|-
CASSIATSVGLEPYEQYF
TGTGCCAGTAGTATAGCCACTAGCGTGGGGCTCGAACCCTACGAGCAGTACTTC